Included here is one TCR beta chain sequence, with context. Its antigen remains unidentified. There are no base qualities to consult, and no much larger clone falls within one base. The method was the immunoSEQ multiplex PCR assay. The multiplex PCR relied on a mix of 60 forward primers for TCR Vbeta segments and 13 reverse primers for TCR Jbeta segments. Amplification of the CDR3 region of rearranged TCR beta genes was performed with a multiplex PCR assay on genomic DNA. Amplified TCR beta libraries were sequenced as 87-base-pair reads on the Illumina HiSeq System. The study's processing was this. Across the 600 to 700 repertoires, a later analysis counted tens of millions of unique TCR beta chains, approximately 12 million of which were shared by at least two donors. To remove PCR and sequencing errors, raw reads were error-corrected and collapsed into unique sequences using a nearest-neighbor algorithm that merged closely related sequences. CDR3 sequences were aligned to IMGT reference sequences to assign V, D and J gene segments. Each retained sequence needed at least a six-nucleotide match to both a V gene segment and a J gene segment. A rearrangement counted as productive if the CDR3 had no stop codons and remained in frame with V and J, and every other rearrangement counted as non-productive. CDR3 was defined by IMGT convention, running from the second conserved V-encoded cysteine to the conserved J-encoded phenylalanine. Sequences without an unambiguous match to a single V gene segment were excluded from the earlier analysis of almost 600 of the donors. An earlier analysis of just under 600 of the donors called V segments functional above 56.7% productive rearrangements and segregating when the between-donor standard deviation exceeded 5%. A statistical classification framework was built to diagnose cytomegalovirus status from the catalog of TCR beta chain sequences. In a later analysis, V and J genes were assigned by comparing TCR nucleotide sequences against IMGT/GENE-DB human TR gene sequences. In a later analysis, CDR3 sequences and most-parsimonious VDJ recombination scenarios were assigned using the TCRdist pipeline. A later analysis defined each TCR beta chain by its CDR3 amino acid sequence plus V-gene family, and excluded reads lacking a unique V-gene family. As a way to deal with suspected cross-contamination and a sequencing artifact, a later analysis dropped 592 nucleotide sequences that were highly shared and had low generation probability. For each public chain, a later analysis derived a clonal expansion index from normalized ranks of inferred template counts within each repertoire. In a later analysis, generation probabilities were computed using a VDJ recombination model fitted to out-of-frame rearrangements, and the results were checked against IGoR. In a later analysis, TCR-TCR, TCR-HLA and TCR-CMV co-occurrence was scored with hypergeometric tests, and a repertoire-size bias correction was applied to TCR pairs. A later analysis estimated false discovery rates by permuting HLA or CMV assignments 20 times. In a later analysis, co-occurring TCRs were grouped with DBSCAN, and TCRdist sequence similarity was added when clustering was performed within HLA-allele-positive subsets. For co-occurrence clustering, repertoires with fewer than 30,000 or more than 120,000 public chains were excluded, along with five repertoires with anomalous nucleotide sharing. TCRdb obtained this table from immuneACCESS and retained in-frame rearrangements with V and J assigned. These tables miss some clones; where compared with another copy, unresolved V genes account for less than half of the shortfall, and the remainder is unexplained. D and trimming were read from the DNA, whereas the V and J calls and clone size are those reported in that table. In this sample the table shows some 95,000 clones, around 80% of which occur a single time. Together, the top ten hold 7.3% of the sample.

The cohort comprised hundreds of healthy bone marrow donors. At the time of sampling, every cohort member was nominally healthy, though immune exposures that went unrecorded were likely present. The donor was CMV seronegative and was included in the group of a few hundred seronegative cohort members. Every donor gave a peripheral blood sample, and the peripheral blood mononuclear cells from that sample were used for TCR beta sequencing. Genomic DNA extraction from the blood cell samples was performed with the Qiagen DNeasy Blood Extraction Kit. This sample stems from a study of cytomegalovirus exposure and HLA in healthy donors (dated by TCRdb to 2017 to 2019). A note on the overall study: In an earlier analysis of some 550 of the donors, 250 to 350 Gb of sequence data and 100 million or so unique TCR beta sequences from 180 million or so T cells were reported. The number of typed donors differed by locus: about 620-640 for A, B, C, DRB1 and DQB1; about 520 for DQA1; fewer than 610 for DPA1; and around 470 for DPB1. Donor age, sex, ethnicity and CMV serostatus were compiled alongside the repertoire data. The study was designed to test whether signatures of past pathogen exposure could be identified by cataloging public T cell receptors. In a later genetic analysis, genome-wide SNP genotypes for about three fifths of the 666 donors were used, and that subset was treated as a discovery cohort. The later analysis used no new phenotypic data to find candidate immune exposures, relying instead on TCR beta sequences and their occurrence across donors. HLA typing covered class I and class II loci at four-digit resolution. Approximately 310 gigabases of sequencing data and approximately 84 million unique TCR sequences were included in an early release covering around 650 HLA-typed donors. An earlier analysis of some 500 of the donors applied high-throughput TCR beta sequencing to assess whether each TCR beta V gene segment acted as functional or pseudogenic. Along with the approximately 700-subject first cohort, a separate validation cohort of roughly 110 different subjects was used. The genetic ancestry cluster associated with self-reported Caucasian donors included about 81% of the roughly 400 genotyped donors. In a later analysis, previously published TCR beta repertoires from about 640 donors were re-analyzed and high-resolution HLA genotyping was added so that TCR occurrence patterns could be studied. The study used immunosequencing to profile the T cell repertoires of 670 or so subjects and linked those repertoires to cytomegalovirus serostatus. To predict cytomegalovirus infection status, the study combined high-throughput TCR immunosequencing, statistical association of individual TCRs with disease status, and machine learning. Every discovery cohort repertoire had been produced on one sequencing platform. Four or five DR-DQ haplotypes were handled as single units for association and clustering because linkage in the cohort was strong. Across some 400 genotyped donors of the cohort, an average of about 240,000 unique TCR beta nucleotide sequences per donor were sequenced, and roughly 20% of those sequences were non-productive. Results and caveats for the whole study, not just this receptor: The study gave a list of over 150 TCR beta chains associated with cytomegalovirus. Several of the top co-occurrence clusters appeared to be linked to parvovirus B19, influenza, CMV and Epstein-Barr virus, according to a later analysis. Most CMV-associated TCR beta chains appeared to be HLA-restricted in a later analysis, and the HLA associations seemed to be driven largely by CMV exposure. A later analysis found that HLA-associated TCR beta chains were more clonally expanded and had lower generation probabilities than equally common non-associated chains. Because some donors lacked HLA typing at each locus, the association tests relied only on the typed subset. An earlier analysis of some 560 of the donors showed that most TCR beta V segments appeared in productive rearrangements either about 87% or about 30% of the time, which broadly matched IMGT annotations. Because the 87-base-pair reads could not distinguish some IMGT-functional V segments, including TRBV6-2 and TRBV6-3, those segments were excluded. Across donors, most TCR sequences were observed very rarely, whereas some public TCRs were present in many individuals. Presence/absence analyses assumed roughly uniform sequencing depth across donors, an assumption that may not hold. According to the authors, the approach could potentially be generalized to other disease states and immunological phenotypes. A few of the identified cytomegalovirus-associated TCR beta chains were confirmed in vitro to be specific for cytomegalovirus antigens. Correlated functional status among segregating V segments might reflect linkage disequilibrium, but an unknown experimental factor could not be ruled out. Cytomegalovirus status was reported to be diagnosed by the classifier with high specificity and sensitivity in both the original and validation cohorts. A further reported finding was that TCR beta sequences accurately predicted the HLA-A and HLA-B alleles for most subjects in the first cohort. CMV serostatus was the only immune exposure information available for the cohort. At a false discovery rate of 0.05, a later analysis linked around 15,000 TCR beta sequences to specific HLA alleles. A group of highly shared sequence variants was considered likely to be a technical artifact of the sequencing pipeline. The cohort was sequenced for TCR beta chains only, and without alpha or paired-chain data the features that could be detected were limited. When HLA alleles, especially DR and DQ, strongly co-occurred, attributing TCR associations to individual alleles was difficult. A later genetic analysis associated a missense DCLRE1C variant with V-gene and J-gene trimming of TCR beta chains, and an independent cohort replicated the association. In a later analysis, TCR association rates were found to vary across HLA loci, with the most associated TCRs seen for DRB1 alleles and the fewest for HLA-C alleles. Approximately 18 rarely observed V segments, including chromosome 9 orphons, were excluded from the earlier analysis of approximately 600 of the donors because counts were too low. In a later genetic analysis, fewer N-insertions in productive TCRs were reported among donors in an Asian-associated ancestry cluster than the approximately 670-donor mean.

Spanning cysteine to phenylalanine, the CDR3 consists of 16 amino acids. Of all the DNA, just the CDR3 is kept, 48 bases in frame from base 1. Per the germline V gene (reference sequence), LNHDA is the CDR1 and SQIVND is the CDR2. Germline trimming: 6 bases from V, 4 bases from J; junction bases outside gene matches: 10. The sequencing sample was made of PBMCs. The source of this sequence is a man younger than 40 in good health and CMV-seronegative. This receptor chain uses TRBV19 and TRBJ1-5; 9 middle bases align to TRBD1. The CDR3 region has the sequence CASSMIGTGNNQPQHF. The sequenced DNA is TGTGCCAGTAGCATGATCGGGACAGGGAATAATCAGCCCCAGCATTTT.